This T cell receptor (beta chain) stems from a study of neurological immune-mediated disorders. CDR3 length: 20 residues. Germline V gene data show CDR1 as DFQATT and CDR2 as SNEGSKA (reference sequence). The V and J ends lost 6 bases and 0 bases, in that order; junction bases with no gene match: 21. Many counts were recorded for this clonotype. A single record per CDR3 protein comes from TCRdb applying MiXCR to the 5' RACE reads. The data show around 20,000 distinct CDR3 sequences, less than 11% seen once. The genes are TRBV20-1 and TRBJ2-7; 12 bases fit TRBD2. Material: PBMCs. This clonotype originated in a woman aged 60-75 years with HTLV-1-associated myelopathy (HAM/TSP). The CDR3 nucleotides read TGCAGTGCGAGGAGAGGGTTTTTACTAGCGGGGGGCCCGAGCTCCTACGAGCAGTACTTC. This encodes CSARRGFLLAGGPSSYEQYF.